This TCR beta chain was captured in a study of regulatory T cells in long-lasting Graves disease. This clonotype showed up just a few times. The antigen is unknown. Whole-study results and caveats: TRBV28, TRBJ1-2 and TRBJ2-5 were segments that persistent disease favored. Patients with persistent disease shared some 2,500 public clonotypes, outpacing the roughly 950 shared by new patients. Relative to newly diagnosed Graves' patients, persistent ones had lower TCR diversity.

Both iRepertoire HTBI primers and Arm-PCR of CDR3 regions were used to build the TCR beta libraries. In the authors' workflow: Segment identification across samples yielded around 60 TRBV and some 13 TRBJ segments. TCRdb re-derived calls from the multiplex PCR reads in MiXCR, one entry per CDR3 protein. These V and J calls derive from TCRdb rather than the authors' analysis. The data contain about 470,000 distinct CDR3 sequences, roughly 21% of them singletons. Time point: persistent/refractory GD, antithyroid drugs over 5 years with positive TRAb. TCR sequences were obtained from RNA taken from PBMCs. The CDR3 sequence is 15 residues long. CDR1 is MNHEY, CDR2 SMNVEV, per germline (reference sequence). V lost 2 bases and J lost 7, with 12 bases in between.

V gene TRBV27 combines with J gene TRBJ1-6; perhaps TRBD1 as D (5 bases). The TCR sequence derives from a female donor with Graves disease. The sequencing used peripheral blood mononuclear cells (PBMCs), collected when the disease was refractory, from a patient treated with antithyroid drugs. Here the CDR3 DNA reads TGTGCCAGCAGTTTAGGGACCGTGGGCAATTCACCCCTCCACTTT. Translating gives CASSLGTVGNSPLHF.